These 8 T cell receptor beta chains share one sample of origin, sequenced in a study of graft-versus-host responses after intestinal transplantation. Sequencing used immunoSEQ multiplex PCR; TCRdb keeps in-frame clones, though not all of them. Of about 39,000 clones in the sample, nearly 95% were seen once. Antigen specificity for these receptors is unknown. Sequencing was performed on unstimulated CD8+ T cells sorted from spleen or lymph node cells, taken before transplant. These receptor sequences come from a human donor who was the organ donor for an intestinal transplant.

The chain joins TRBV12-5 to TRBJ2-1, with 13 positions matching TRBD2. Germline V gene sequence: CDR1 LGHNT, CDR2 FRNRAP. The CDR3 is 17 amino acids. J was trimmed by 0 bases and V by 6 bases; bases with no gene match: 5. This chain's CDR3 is CASGWTSGGSSYNEQFF. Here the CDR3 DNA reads TGTGCTAGTGGCTGGACTAGCGGGGGAAGCTCCTACAATGAGCAGTTCTTC. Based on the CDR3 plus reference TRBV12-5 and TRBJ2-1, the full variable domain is DARVTQTPRHKVTEMGQEVTMRCQPILGHNTVFWYRQTMMQGLELLAYFRNRAPLDDSGMPKDRFSAEMPDATLATLKIQPSEPRDSAVYFCASGWTSGGSSYNEQFFGPGTRLTVL.

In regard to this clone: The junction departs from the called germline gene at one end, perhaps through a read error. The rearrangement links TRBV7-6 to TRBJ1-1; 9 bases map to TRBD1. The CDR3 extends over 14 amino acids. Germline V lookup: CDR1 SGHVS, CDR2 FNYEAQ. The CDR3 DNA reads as TGTGCCGGCAGCTCTAAGACAGGGGGCACTGAAGCTTTCTTT. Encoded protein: CAGSSKTGGTEAFF.

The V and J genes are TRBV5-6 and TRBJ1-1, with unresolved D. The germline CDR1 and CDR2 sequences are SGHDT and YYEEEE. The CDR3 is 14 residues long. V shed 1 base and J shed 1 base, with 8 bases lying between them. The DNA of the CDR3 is TGTGCCAGCAGCTTGTGGGGTGAGAACACTGAAGCTTTCTTT. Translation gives CASSLWGENTEAFF.

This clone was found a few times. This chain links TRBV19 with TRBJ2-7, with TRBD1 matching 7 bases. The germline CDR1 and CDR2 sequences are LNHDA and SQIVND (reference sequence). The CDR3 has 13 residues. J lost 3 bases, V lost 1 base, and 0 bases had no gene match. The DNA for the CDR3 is TGTGCCAGTAGTATAGCAGGGGGCTACGAGCAGTACTTC. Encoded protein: CASSIAGGYEQYF.

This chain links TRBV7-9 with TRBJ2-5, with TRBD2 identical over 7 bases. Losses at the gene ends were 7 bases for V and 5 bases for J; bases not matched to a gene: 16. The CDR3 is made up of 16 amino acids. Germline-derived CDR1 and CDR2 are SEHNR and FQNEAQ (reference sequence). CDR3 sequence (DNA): TGTGCCAGCACCTTCGGTCCGCGGGAGATAGTGGAGACCCAGTACTTC. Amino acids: CASTFGPREIVETQYF.

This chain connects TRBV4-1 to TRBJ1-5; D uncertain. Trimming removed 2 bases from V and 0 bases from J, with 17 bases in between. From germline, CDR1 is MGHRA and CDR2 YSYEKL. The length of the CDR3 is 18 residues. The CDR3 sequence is CASSQWVAQNDSNQPQHF. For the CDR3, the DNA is TGCGCCAGCAGCCAATGGGTAGCGCAGAATGATAGCAATCAGCCCCAGCATTTT.

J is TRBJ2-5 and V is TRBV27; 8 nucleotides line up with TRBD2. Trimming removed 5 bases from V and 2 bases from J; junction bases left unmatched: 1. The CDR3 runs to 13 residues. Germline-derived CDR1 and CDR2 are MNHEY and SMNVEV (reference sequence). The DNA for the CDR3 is TGTGCCAGCAGTGTAGCGGGGCAAGAGACCCAGTACTTC. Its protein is CASSVAGQETQYF.

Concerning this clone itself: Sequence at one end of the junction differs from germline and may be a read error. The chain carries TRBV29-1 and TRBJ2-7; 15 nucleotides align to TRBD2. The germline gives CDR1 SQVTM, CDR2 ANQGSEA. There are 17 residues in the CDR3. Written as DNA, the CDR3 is TGCGGCGTGGGGGGACTAGCGGGAGGCCCGGCGCTCTACGAGCAGTACTTC. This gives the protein CGVGGLAGGPALYEQYF.